This T cell receptor (beta chain) was documented in a study of blood T cell repertoires in COVID-19. For the study at large: The United States, Italy and Spain were the sources of the acute and convalescent COVID-19 samples. The cDNA or gDNA used as material had been derived from T cells, B-cell-depleted T cells, or PBMCs.

The CDR3 length is 13 residues. The germline V gene has CDR1 MNHEY and CDR2 SMNVEV (reference sequence). J lost 9 bases, V lost 8 bases, and 9 bases had no gene match. Study processing details: Using reference gene primer amplification, nucleated cell counts were estimated. Sequenced by immunoSEQ multiplex PCR; TCRdb stores in-frame clones only, minus some. V and J calls and clone size come straight from that table; D and trimming were deduced from the DNA. Of under 150,000 clones detected, 77% appear once; the ten largest clones hold 20% to 25%. This clone was seen more than once but under ten times.

This TCR came from an elderly man with acute or convalescent COVID-19. The V and J genes are TRBV27 and TRBJ2-1; TRBD2 agrees at 8 bases. The source material was peripheral blood. In nucleotides, the CDR3 is TGTGCCAGCTCACCCGGGGGGGCTCTTGAGCAGTTCTTC. Amino acids: CASSPGGALEQFF.